Below are 9 T cell receptor beta chains sequenced from a single sample in a study of blood T cell repertoires in COVID-19. The repertoire was sequenced with immunoSEQ multiplex PCR; TCRdb's copy has only in-frame clones and lacks some. The profile covers about 330,000 clones, with about 87% appearing a single time and around 5% taken by the ten largest. The specimen sequenced was PBMCs or T cells enriched from blood (not recorded which). The receptors shown here come from a man aged 25 to 40 who had recovered from COVID-19.

This chain connects TRBV30 to TRBJ2-7; D gene unclear. V was clipped by 0 bases and J by 7 bases, with 7 bases between them. This CDR3 is built from 11 residues. Per the germline V gene, CDR1 is GTSNPN and CDR2 is SVGIG (reference sequence). Here the CDR3 DNA reads TGTGCCTGGAGTGTTGATCGGGAGCAGTACTTC. This translates into CAWSVDREQYF.

The rearrangement uses TRBV7-2 and TRBJ2-7; 8 bases fit TRBD2. V lost 6 bases and J lost 3; bases outside the gene matches: 7. CDR1 and CDR2 from the germline V gene are SGHTA and FQGNSA. The CDR3 consists of 14 residues. This CDR3 is CASSRSGGGYEQYF. CDR3 coding DNA: TGTGCCAGCAGTAGGAGCGGGGGAGGCTACGAGCAGTACTTC.

The chain joins TRBV11-3 to TRBJ1-2; TRBD1 matches at 11 bases. The CDR3 totals 19 residues. In germline, CDR1 is SGHNT, CDR2 YENEEA. The V gene end was trimmed by 6 bases and the J gene end by 4 bases; junction bases not matched to a gene: 19. CDR3 coding DNA: TGTGCCAGCAGTTTCATAATACGGGACAGGGGGAAGGTTGGCTATGGCTACACCTTC. It translates to CASSFIIRDRGKVGYGYTF.

V and J are TRBV10-1 and TRBJ2-3; D perhaps matches TRBD2 (5 bases). V gave up 2 bases and J gave up 3 bases, with 12 bases separating them. Germline V lookup: CDR1 WNHNN, CDR2 SYGVQD (reference sequence). This CDR3 contains 15 residues. In DNA, the CDR3 is TGCGCCAGCAGTGAGAGCGGTTTAACAACAGATACGCAGTATTTT. Encoded protein: CASSESGLTTDTQYF.

The chain employs TRBV15 and TRBJ1-1; D is ambiguous. The germline V gene encodes CDR1 LNHNV and CDR2 YYDKDF (reference sequence). The CDR3 consists of 12 residues. V was clipped by 1 base and J by 5 bases, with 5 bases between them. CDR3 nucleotide sequence: TGTGCCACCAGCAGAGTCGAGACTGAAGCTTTCTTT. This encodes CATSRVETEAFF.

The J gene is TRBJ1-3, the V gene TRBV6-5, with D unresolved. The V end was cut by 6 bases, the J end by 0 bases, with 12 bases between. Germline V gene lookup returns CDR1 MNHEY and CDR2 SVGAGI. This CDR3 has 15 amino acids. This chain's CDR3 is CASSEMVLSGNTIYF. The CDR3 nucleotides read TGTGCCAGCAGCGAGATGGTTCTCTCTGGAAACACCATATATTTT.

The V call is TRBV6-5, the J call TRBJ1-5; D unresolved. This CDR3 has 13 amino acids. Germline assignment: CDR1 MNHEY and CDR2 SVGAGI. Trimming left V 7 bases short and J 4 bases short, with 11 bases between. CDR3 nucleotides: TGTGCCAGCACGAACGGGGTAAATCAGCCCCAGCATTTT. Its protein product is CASTNGVNQPQHF.

This clone appeared a few times. The chain combines TRBV18 with TRBJ1-1; TRBD1 aligns across 7 bases. V lost 6 bases to trimming and J lost 1 base; unmatched junction nucleotides: 5. The CDR3 runs 14 residues. The germline gives CDR1 KGHSH, CDR2 LQKENI. The CDR3 region is CASSVSGGNTEAFF. For the CDR3, the DNA is TGTGCCAGCTCCGTCTCAGGGGGGAACACTGAAGCTTTCTTT.

V usage is TRBV27 and J usage is TRBJ1-4; possibly TRBD1 for D (6 bases). The CDR3 runs to 14 residues. V was cut by 8 bases and J by 0 bases, with 10 bases left in between. Germline values: CDR1 MNHEY, CDR2 SMNVEV (reference sequence). CDR3 in amino acids: CASGTPATNEKLFF. The CDR3 region has the DNA TGTGCCAGCGGGACACCCGCAACTAATGAAAAACTGTTTTTT.